A selection of T cell receptor beta chains follows, all from one sample in a study of blood T cell repertoires in COVID-19. The data were produced by immunoSEQ multiplex PCR, yet TCRdb's version contains in-frame clones alone and is incomplete. The table records about 420,000 clones, around 90% of them present only once. The sample comprised peripheral blood. Source of these receptors: a man between 18 and 35 years old with COVID-19, enrolled during active disease. Both conserved end residues are part of each CDR3. The D gene is left open where the match is weak. Some rows mark clone size as missing; the rest say once, few, many or name a class of expanded clone.

d_call: NA; clone_size: NA; j_call: TRBJ1-5; v_call: TRBV6-1; cdr3_nt: TGTGCCAGCAGTGAAGCCGGGTTTAGCAATCAGCCCCAGCATTTT; cdr3_aa: CASSEAGFSNQPQHF
d_call: TRBD1; clone_size: NA; j_call: TRBJ1-5; v_call: TRBV23-1; cdr3_nt: TGCGCCAGCAGACTCCGGGACAGGGGGTCGTTTCAGCCCCAGCATTTT; cdr3_aa: CASRLRDRGSFQPQHF
d_call: TRBD2; clone_size: NA; j_call: TRBJ2-7; v_call: TRBV5-1; cdr3_nt: TGCGCCAGCAGCCACGGGACTAGCGCATCCTACGAGCAGTACTTC; cdr3_aa: CASSHGTSASYEQYF
d_call: NA; clone_size: NA; j_call: TRBJ2-3; v_call: TRBV19; cdr3_nt: TGTGCCAGTAGTATAGTCGGTAGCACAGATACGCAGTATTTT; cdr3_aa: CASSIVGSTDTQYF
d_call: TRBD2; clone_size: few; j_call: TRBJ2-7; v_call: TRBV4-1; cdr3_nt: TGCGCCAGCAGCCATGGCGGGGGGCCTTACTACGAGCAGTACTTC; cdr3_aa: CASSHGGGPYYEQYF
d_call: TRBD1; clone_size: NA; j_call: TRBJ2-2; v_call: TRBV5-1; cdr3_nt: TGCGCCAGCAGCTTATCCTTGGACAGGCTCCCTACGAACACCGGGGAGCTGTTTTTT; cdr3_aa: CASSLSLDRLPTNTGELFF
d_call: TRBD2; clone_size: NA; j_call: TRBJ2-1; v_call: TRBV19; cdr3_nt: TGTGCCAGTAGTACCTTGAGCGGGAGGAACAATGAGCAGTTCTTC; cdr3_aa: CASSTLSGRNNEQFF
d_call: TRBD1; clone_size: few; j_call: TRBJ1-1; v_call: TRBV27; cdr3_nt: TGTGCCAGCATAACAGGGGATAGGGGTGAAGCTTTCTTT; cdr3_aa: CASITGDRGEAFF
d_call: NA; clone_size: few; j_call: TRBJ2-7; v_call: TRBV14; cdr3_nt: TGTGCCAGCAGCAACGTAAGAGGTTACGAGCAGTACTTC; cdr3_aa: CASSNVRGYEQYF
d_call: NA; clone_size: NA; j_call: TRBJ2-7; v_call: TRBV7-8; cdr3_nt: TGTGCCAGCAGCACCCCGTCGGGAGAGCAGTACTTC; cdr3_aa: CASSTPSGEQYF
d_call: NA; clone_size: NA; j_call: TRBJ2-7; v_call: TRBV5-1; cdr3_nt: TGCGCCAGCAGCTTGGTCAGGGGTCCCTCCTACGAGCAGTACTTC; cdr3_aa: CASSLVRGPSYEQYF
d_call: NA; clone_size: NA; j_call: TRBJ2-3; v_call: TRBV7-3; cdr3_nt: TGTGCCAGCAGCCCAATAGTGTCAGATACGCAGTATTTT; cdr3_aa: CASSPIVSDTQYF
d_call: NA; clone_size: NA; j_call: TRBJ2-7; v_call: TRBV10-2; cdr3_nt: TGCGCCACCGGACTTGCCCGCGAGCAGTACTTC; cdr3_aa: CATGLAREQYF
d_call: TRBD1; clone_size: NA; j_call: TRBJ1-1; v_call: TRBV27; cdr3_nt: TGTGCCAGCAGTCTCCGGACAGGGGCAACGGAAGCTTTCTTT; cdr3_aa: CASSLRTGATEAFF
d_call: NA; clone_size: once; j_call: TRBJ1-3; v_call: TRBV29-1; cdr3_nt: TGCAGCGTTGCAGTTGGAAACACCATATATTTT; cdr3_aa: CSVAVGNTIYF
d_call: TRBD1; clone_size: NA; j_call: TRBJ1-5; v_call: TRBV19; cdr3_nt: TGTGCCAGTAGTACCGGACAGGGTATTCAGCCCCAGCATTTT; cdr3_aa: CASSTGQGIQPQHF
d_call: NA; clone_size: NA; j_call: TRBJ2-5; v_call: TRBV7-2; cdr3_nt: TGTGCCAGCAGCTTGGCGGGGAGTGTTCAAGAGACCCAGTACTTC; cdr3_aa: CASSLAGSVQETQYF
d_call: TRBD1; clone_size: NA; j_call: TRBJ1-5; v_call: TRBV6-5; cdr3_nt: TGTGCCAGCCAAAGAGACAGGGGAGGCAATCAGCCCCAGCATTTT; cdr3_aa: CASQRDRGGNQPQHF
d_call: NA; clone_size: NA; j_call: TRBJ1-2; v_call: TRBV6-6; cdr3_nt: TGTGCCAGCAGTCGGACAAATGATTATGGCTACACCTTC; cdr3_aa: CASSRTNDYGYTF
d_call: NA; clone_size: NA; j_call: TRBJ2-7; v_call: TRBV5-8; cdr3_nt: TGTGCCAGTAGGAGGGCGGGCGAGCAGTACTTC; cdr3_aa: CASRRAGEQYF
d_call: NA; clone_size: NA; j_call: TRBJ2-3; v_call: TRBV9; cdr3_nt: TGTGCCAGCAGCGTAGTTGGGGGGACAGATACGCAGTATTTT; cdr3_aa: CASSVVGGTDTQYF
d_call: TRBD1; clone_size: NA; j_call: TRBJ2-1; v_call: TRBV2; cdr3_nt: TGTGCCAGCAGCAGGGGGCGGGGCTCCTACAATGAGCAGTTCTTC; cdr3_aa: CASSRGRGSYNEQFF
d_call: NA; clone_size: NA; j_call: TRBJ2-4; v_call: TRBV12-3/TRBV12-4; cdr3_nt: TGTGCCAGCAGTTCGGGACTCCCAAACATTCAGTACTTC; cdr3_aa: CASSSGLPNIQYF
d_call: NA; clone_size: NA; j_call: TRBJ2-7; v_call: TRBV6-5; cdr3_nt: TGTGCCAGCAGTCTATCCGGGACAACCTACGAGCAGTACTTC; cdr3_aa: CASSLSGTTYEQYF
d_call: TRBD1; clone_size: NA; j_call: TRBJ2-5; v_call: TRBV24-1; cdr3_nt: TGTGCCACCAGTGAGGGACGACAGGGGGCTCAAGAGACCCAGTACTTC; cdr3_aa: CATSEGRQGAQETQYF
d_call: NA; clone_size: NA; j_call: TRBJ2-3; v_call: TRBV19; cdr3_nt: TGTGCCAGTAGTATTTTGGGGGGAAGGACAGATACGCAGTATTTT; cdr3_aa: CASSILGGRTDTQYF
d_call: NA; clone_size: once; j_call: TRBJ1-4; v_call: TRBV5-1; cdr3_nt: TGCGCCAGCAGCTTGGGTTCAGGGACTAATGAAAAACTGTTTTTT; cdr3_aa: CASSLGSGTNEKLFF
d_call: NA; clone_size: NA; j_call: TRBJ2-1; v_call: TRBV9; cdr3_nt: TGTGCCAGCAGCGTAGAAGCAGGGGTGGCCTACAATGAGCAGTTCTTC; cdr3_aa: CASSVEAGVAYNEQFF
d_call: TRBD2; clone_size: NA; j_call: TRBJ2-3; v_call: TRBV10-3; cdr3_nt: TGTGCCATCAGTGAAACAACGCGGGGGGGATACACAGATACGCAGTATTTT; cdr3_aa: CAISETTRGGYTDTQYF
d_call: TRBD1; clone_size: NA; j_call: TRBJ1-4; v_call: TRBV4-1; cdr3_nt: TGCGCCAGCAGCCAAGGGACAGGTCGCTCTGCAACTAATGAAAAACTGTTTTTT; cdr3_aa: CASSQGTGRSATNEKLFF